The sequence of this TCR beta chain was determined in a study of blood T cell repertoires in COVID-19. Per the original methods: Using reference gene primer amplification, nucleated cell counts were estimated. The method was immunoSEQ multiplex PCR; TCRdb's version includes in-frame clones alone and lacks a portion of them. From that table come the V and J calls and clone size; the DNA was used to work out D and trimming. In the table there are some 150,000 clones, 80% to 90% of which are singletons. This clone was counted only a few times. CDR1 LGHNA and CDR2 YSLEER come from the germline V gene. The CDR3 runs 15 residues. Losses at the gene ends were 2 bases for V and 5 bases for J; bases not matched to a gene: 6.

This chain links TRBV4-3 with TRBJ2-1, with 7 bases matching TRBD2. The receptor's source is a man in his forties or fifties with active COVID-19. The specimen was peripheral blood. DNA for the CDR3: TGCGCCAGCAGCCAAAAGAACGGGGGGAACAATGAGCAGTTCTTC. Translated: CASSQKNGGNNEQFF.